This T cell receptor beta chain came from a study of CXCR3-negative and CXCR3-positive naive CD8 T cells. Study results and limitations: High diversity, comparable across both naive subsets, contrasted with much lower diversity in memory CD8+ cells.

For this clonotype: Its antigen is as yet unknown.

CDR3 length equals 14 residues. TRB cDNA was prepared as libraries by UMI-labeled 5' RACE. TCRdb re-called the 5' RACE reads; one entry per CDR3 protein, DNA not given. Here the sample table reports 55,000 to 65,000 distinct CDR3 sequences. The chain combines TRBV12-3 or TRBV12-4 with TRBJ2-5; TCRdb gives TRBD1 as the D gene, but with no DNA this cannot be confirmed. The sample consisted of naive CXCR3- CD8+ T cells from blood. Subset indicated: CD45RO-CCR7+CD27+CD95- naive CD8+ T cells lacking CXCR3 (TNR3-). The receptor comes from a human donor in good health. Some clones in this sample may be carry-over from other donors' samples. CDR3 amino acids: CASSLGDSRETQYF.